One sample yielded the 9 T cell receptor beta chains listed below, sequenced in a study of early T cells in non-severe SARS-CoV-2 infection. TCRdb reprocessed the 5' RACE reads with MiXCR, giving one entry per CDR3 protein. The data hold 20,000 to 25,000 distinct CDR3 sequences, with 5% observed a single time. The specimen was whole blood. These receptors were obtained from an adult who was a healthcare worker with PCR-confirmed SARS-CoV-2 infection or an uninfected control (not recorded which).

In its sample, this clonotype was seen many times. This chain joins TRBV11-2 and TRBJ1-1; unclear D gene. This CDR3 is built from 11 residues. Trimming took 3 bases from V and 3 from J, leaving 2 bases between them. Germline V gene sequence: CDR1 SGHAT, CDR2 FQNNGV. The CDR3 region has the DNA TGTGCCAGCAGCTTTCACACTGAAGCTTTCTTT. It codes for CASSFHTEAFF.

This clonotype occurred many times. J is TRBJ1-5 and V is TRBV7-2; D not resolved. This CDR3 has 17 amino acids. Looked up from germline, CDR1 is SGHTA and CDR2 is FQGNSA. The germline V and J ends were trimmed by 0 bases and 0 bases, with 12 bases remaining between them. The CDR3: CASSLAGSQNSNQPQHF. CDR3 sequence (DNA): TGTGCCAGCAGCTTAGCAGGGTCACAGAATAGCAATCAGCCCCAGCATTTT. Looking up the rest from reference TRBV7-2 and TRBJ1-5 gives the full variable domain: GAGVSQSPSNKVTEKGKDVELRCDPISGHTALYWYRQSLGQGLEFLIYFQGNSAPDKSGLPSDRFSAERTGGSVSTLTIQRTQQEDSAVYLCASSLAGSQNSNQPQHFGDGTRLSIL.

The chain links TRBV24-1 to TRBJ1-2, with 8 positions matching TRBD1. Germline CDR1 reads KGHDR; CDR2 reads SFDVKD. The trim removed 3 bases at V and 4 bases at J, leaving 12 bases unmatched. The CDR3 runs to 17 residues. The CDR3, as DNA: TGTGCCACCAGTGATCCGTCCCCTCAGGGGGCTCTCTATGGCTACACCTTC. Residues: CATSDPSPQGALYGYTF.

The rearrangement joins TRBV5-6 to TRBJ2-2; D ambiguous. This CDR3 comprises 14 residues. V lost 4 bases to trimming and J lost 0 bases, with 7 bases between them. Germline lookup yields CDR1 SGHDT and CDR2 YYEEEE. DNA of the CDR3: TGTGCCAGCAGCCTCATAACGAACACCGGGGAGCTGTTTTTT. Encoded protein: CASSLITNTGELFF.

The chain links TRBV5-5 to TRBJ2-7; D is perhaps TRBD1 or TRBD2 (5 bases each). CDR3 length equals 14 residues. Between the trimmed V and J ends, which lost 0 bases and 2 bases, there was a span of 9 bases. Germline CDR1 and CDR2: SGHKS and YYEKEE (reference sequence). Here the CDR3 DNA reads TGTGCCAGCAGCTTGGGAGGGGCTCCCTACGAGCAGTACTTC. Translation gives CASSLGGAPYEQYF.

In this sample, this clonotype turned up a few times. J is TRBJ2-7 and V is TRBV12-3 or TRBV12-4; 9 nucleotides line up with TRBD1. This CDR3 has 14 amino acids. Germline trimming cut 5 bases from V and 2 bases from J; bases unmatched to any gene: 4. The CDR3 bases are TGTGCCAGCAGTCAGGGACAGGGCCCCTACGAGCAGTACTTC. As protein: CASSQGQGPYEQYF.

This clonotype was found many times. The chain carries TRBV20-1 and TRBJ1-4; maybe TRBD1 (5 bases). The CDR3 runs 14 residues. Deletions cut 4 bases from V and 4 bases from J, with 13 bases between. CDR1 and CDR2 from the germline V gene are DFQATT and SNEGSKA (reference sequence). The DNA for the CDR3 is TGCAGTGCTACTTTAGGGGATGGTAATGAAAAACTGTTTTTT. Amino acid sequence: CSATLGDGNEKLFF.

This clonotype counts as medium-sized. This sequence joins TRBV28 and TRBJ1-1; D gene uncertain. Trimming shortened V by 2 bases and J by 5 bases, and 6 bases separated the two germline ends. The length of the CDR3 is 12 residues. Germline CDR1 MDHEN, CDR2 SYDVKM. This CDR3 reads CASSLRVTEAFF. Here the CDR3 DNA reads TGTGCCAGCAGTTTAAGGGTAACTGAAGCTTTCTTT. Full variable domain (remainder filled in from reference TRBV28 and TRBJ1-1): DVKVTQSSRYLVKRTGEKVFLECVQDMDHENMFWYRQDPGLGLRLIYFSYDVKMKEKGDIPEGYSVSREKKERFSLILESASTNQTSMYLCASSLRVTEAFFGQGTRLTVV.

This clonotype was picked up a small number of times. V is TRBV27 and J is TRBJ2-5; no reliable D call. CDR3 size: 14 residues. Germline CDR1 is MNHEY and CDR2 is SMNVEV (reference sequence). V lost 7 bases and J 0 bases, leaving 12 bases between the germline ends. The chain's CDR3 is CASIVPRYQETQYF. In DNA form, the CDR3 reads TGTGCCAGCATCGTGCCCAGGTACCAAGAGACCCAGTACTTC.